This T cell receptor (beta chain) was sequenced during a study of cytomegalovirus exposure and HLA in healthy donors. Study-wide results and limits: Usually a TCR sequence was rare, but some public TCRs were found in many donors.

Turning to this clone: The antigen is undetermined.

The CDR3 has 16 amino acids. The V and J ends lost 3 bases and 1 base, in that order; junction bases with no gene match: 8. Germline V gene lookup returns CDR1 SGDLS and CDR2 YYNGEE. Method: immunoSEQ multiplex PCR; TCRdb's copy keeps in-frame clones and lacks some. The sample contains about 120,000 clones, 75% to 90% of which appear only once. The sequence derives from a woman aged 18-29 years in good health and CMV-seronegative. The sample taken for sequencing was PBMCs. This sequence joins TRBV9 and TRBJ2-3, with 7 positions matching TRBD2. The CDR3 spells CASSGGLVFGTDTQYF. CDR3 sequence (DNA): TGTGCCAGCAGCGGCGGACTAGTTTTTGGCACAGATACGCAGTATTTT.